This TCR beta chain was captured in a study of shared clonotypes between healthy human individuals. Study-level background: Used for every donor were three CD4 naive, three CD4 memory, two CD8 naive and one CD8 memory plate. Findings of the study overall: Relative to their counterparts shared across all four donors, non-shared clonotypes exhibited diminished generation probabilities.

V was trimmed by 2 bases and J by 1 base, leaving 14 bases between them. The CDR3 is made up of 16 amino acids. CDR1 is SGHRS and CDR2 is YFSETQ in the germline V gene. Libraries were prepared by immunoSEQ multiplex PCR; TCRdb keeps only in-frame clonotypes and omits some of them. The table records a few million clones, approximately 94% of them present only once. Details on this clone: Its antigen is unidentified.

The sequenced sample consisted of naive CD4+ T cells sorted from blood. Subset reported: CD45RA+ positively selected. The chain uses TRBV5-1 and TRBJ2-3; D call uncertain. The sequence was obtained from a man aged 18 to 29 in good health. In DNA, the CDR3 is TGCGCCAGCAGCTTACTACCCACCGACGGCACAGATACGCAGTATTTT. This encodes CASSLLPTDGTDTQYF.